These 9 T cell receptor beta chains came from one sample sequenced in a study of T cells in Graves' hyperthyroidism and ophthalmopathy. Amplification yielded TCR beta CDR3 regions, with RNA transcripts as the source. TCR CDR3 regions were first amplified by RT-PCR with HTBI primers. TCRdb independently ran MiXCR on the multiplex PCR reads; one entry per CDR3 protein. Counted here are about 700,000 distinct CDR3 sequences, 45% occurring once; the ten biggest clones make up about 7.2%. The source material was peripheral blood or thyroid tissue (not recorded which). The origin of the receptors is an adult man with Graves' disease, either hyperthyroidism or ophthalmopathy (not recorded which).

This clonotype was found once. CDR3 in DNA: TGTGCCACCAGTTACGTTGTCACACAAGAGACCCAGTACTTC. It specifies CATSYVVTQETQYF. V gene TRBV24-1 combines with J gene TRBJ2-5; unclear D gene. CDR3 size: 14 residues. Trimming stripped 6 bases from V and 2 bases from J, with 12 bases between. From germline, CDR1 is KGHDR and CDR2 SFDVKD.

Notes on this clonotype: This may arise from a read error, as a much more abundant clone is one base away. This likely comes from a read error, as the CDR3 has no conserved phenylalanine or tryptophan at its end. This chain uses TRBV7-9 with TRBJ2-7; D not resolved. This CDR3 spans 11 amino acids. In germline, CDR1 is SEHNR, CDR2 FQNEAQ (reference sequence). V lost 7 bases and J lost 2, with 6 bases in between. This chain's CDR3 is CASTSAYEQYL. The CDR3 bases are TGTGCCAGCACTTCGGCCTACGAGCAGTACCTC.

This clonotype was seen a handful of times. A read error is possible here, since a much larger clone lies one base away. The genes are TRBV12-3 or TRBV12-4 and TRBJ2-5; 8 positions match TRBD1. The CDR3 has 18 residues. Unmatched junction bases numbered 19, after V lost 5 bases and J lost 5 bases. The CDR3 protein is CASSDWGRGLPGVETQYF. The CDR3 DNA follows: TGTGCCAGCAGTGATTGGGGCAGGGGGCTCCCCGGAGTGGAGACCCAGTACTTC.

This clonotype was detected ten times or more. This chain links TRBV20-1 with TRBJ2-7; D is undetermined. CDR1 and CDR2 from the germline V gene are DFQATT and SNEGSKA (reference sequence). The CDR3 is 12 amino acids. V was clipped by 6 bases and J by 3 bases, with 12 bases between them. The CDR3 DNA is TGCAGTGCGGCGACGGATTACTACGAGCAGTACTTC. It encodes CSAATDYYEQYF.

This clonotype occurred many times. V usage is TRBV25-1 and J usage is TRBJ1-2, with D possibly matching TRBD1 (5 bases). Trimming removed 6 bases at V and 8 bases at J, with 16 bases between. Germline V gene sequence: CDR1 MGHDK, CDR2 SYGVNS. The CDR3 contains 13 residues. The CDR3 region is CASREYGGIGYTF. The CDR3 nucleotides are TGTGCCAGCAGGGAGTATGGGGGAATCGGCTACACCTTC.

This clonotype was counted ten times or more. The CDR3 bases are TGCAGTGCTATAGGAGGAAAACTGTTTTTT. This sequence encodes CSAIGGKLFF. J is TRBJ1-4 and V is TRBV20-1; D remains unclear. Germline CDR1 DFQATT, CDR2 SNEGSKA (reference sequence). V lost 4 bases, J lost 10 bases, and 7 bases lay in between. The CDR3 runs to 10 residues.

The sample holds a few counts of this clonotype. The chain has TRBV20-1 and TRBJ2-5; D assignment may be TRBD1 or TRBD2 (5 bases each). CDR1 is DFQATT, CDR2 SNEGSKA, per germline (reference sequence). This CDR3 comprises 13 residues. The V and J ends lost 3 bases and 7 bases respectively, with 15 bases between them. The CDR3 region is CSASSSAGTTQYF. The CDR3 DNA is TGCAGTGCTAGTTCCTCCGCTGGGACGACCCAGTACTTC.

This clonotype has only a few counts. Germline and junction disagree at one end, which may indicate a read error. V usage is TRBV7-3 and J usage is TRBJ1-6; 7 nucleotides align to TRBD1. The CDR3 spans 16 residues. Germline-derived CDR1 and CDR2 are SGHTA and FQGTGA. As DNA, the CDR3 is TGCGCCAGCAGCCTAACCGACGGGACAGTCAATTCACCCCTCCACTTT. Residues: CASSLTDGTVNSPLHF.

At least ten counts were recorded for this clonotype. This chain joins TRBV7-8 and TRBJ1-5, with D possibly being TRBD1 (5 bases). Germline V gene data show CDR1 as SGHVS and CDR2 as FQNEAQ. V lost 5 bases and J lost 6, with 20 bases in between. The length of the CDR3 is 16 residues. The chain's CDR3 is CASSRTLPSRGQPQHF. The CDR3 DNA sequence: TGTGCCAGCAGCCGGACATTGCCCAGTCGGGGTCAGCCCCAGCATTTT.